Sequencing of this T cell receptor beta chain was carried out in a study of CD8 T cells in Susac syndrome. The CD8+ and CD4+ T cells were isolated magnetically using a negative isolation approach, whereas the TEMRA cells were enriched by FACS. The germline V and J ends were trimmed by 3 bases and 5 bases, with 10 bases remaining between them. The CDR3 has 13 residues. Per germline, CDR1 KGHSH and CDR2 LQKENI. After extraction with the RNeasy kit, roughly 0.45 to 1 ug of the RNA was reverse transcribed using random hexamers. TCRdb reanalysed the immunoSEQ multiplex PCR reads using MiXCR and keeps one entry per CDR3 protein. The sample has under 350,000 distinct CDR3 sequences, 92% seen once.

This receptor was obtained from a human donor with multiple sclerosis. Sequencing was carried out using CD4+ T cells from PBMCs. This chain links TRBV18 with TRBJ1-1, with TRBD1 as a possible D gene (5 bases). Here the CDR3 reads CASSPGTGTEAFF. As DNA, the CDR3 is TGTGCCAGCTCACCTGGGACGGGTACTGAAGCTTTCTTT.